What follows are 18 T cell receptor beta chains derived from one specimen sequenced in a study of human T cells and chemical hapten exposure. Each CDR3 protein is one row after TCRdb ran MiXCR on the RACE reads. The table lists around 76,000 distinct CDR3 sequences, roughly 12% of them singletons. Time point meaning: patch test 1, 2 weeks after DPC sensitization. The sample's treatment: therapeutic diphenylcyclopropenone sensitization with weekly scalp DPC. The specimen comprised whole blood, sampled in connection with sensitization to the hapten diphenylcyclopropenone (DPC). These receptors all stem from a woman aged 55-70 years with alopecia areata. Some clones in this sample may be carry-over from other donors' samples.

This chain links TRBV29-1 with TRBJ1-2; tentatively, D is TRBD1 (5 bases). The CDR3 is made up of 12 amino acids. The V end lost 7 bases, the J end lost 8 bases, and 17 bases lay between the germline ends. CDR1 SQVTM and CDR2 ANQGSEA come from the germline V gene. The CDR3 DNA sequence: TGCAGCGCCGGGGACGCCGGGACGGGCTACACCTTC. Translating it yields CSAGDAGTGYTF.

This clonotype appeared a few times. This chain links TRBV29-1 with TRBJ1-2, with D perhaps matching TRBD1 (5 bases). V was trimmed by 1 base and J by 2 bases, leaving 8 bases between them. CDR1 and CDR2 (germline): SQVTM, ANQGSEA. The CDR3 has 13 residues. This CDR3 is CSVEARVNYGYTF. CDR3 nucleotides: TGCAGCGTTGAAGCCAGGGTAAACTATGGCTACACCTTC.

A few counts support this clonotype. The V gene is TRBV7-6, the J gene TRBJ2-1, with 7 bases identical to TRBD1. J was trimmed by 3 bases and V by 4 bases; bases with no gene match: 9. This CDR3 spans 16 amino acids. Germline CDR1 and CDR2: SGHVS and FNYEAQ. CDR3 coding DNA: TGTGCCAGCAGCTCCCGACAGGGCCCGAACTACAATGAGCAGTTCTTC. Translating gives CASSSRQGPNYNEQFF.

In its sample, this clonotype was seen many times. Here the CDR3 DNA reads TGCAGTGCTCAAGCAGGGGCGATACGGAACACTGAAGCTTTCTTT. It yields the protein CSAQAGAIRNTEAFF. The rearrangement joins TRBV20-1 to TRBJ1-1, with D maybe TRBD1 (6 bases). The CDR3 runs to 15 residues. V lost 5 bases and J lost 1, with 17 bases in between. The germline gives CDR1 DFQATT, CDR2 SNEGSKA (reference sequence).

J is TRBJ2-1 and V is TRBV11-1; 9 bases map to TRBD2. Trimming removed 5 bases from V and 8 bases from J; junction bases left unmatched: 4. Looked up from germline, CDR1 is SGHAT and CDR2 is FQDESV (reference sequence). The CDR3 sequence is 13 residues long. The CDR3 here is CASSPGLAYEQFF. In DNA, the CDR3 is TGTGCCAGCAGCCCGGGACTAGCTTATGAGCAGTTCTTC.

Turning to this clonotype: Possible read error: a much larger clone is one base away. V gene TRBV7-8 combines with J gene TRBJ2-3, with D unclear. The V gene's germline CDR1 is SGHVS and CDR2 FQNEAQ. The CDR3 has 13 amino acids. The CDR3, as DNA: TGTACCAGCAGCCCCTACAGCACAGATACGCAGTATTTT. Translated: CTSSPYSTDTQYF.

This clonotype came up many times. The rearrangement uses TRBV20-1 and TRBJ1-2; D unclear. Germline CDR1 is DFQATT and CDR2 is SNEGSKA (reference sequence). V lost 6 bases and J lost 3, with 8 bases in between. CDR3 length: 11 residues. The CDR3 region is CSAAEDYGYTF. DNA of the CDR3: TGCAGTGCCGCGGAGGACTATGGCTACACCTTC.

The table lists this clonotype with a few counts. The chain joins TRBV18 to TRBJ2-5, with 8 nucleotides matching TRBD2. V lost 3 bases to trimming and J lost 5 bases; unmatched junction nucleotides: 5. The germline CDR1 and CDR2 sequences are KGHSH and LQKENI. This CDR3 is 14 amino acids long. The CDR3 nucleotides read TGTGCCAGCTCACCGGGACTAGAGTTGGAGACCCAGTACTTC. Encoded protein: CASSPGLELETQYF.

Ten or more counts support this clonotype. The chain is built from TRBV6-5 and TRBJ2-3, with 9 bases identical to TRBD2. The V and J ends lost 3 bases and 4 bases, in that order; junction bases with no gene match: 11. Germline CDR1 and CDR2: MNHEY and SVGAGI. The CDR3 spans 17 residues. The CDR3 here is CASSYLDRAGGPDTQYF. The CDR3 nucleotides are TGTGCCAGCAGTTATCTTGATCGAGCGGGGGGCCCAGATACGCAGTATTTT.

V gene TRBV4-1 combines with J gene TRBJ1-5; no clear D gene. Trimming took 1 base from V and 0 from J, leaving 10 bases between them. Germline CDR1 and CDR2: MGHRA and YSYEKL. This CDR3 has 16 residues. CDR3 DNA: TGCGCCAGCAGCCAAGGCCCAGGATATAGCAATCAGCCCCAGCATTTT. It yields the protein CASSQGPGYSNQPQHF.

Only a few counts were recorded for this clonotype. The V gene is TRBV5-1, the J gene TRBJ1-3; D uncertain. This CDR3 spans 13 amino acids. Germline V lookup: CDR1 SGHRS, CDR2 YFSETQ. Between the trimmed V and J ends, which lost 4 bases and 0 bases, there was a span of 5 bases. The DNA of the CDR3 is TGCGCCAGCAGCAAGGACTCTGGAAACACCATATATTTT. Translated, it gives CASSKDSGNTIYF.

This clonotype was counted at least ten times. The CDR3 reads CAISESLAGGGDTQYF. As DNA, the CDR3 is TGTGCCATCAGTGAGTCGCTAGCGGGGGGCGGCGATACGCAGTATTTT. J is TRBJ2-3 and V is TRBV10-3; TRBD2 matches at 11 bases. This CDR3 spans 16 amino acids. Per germline, CDR1 ENHRY and CDR2 SYGVKD. J gave up 6 bases and V 0 bases, and 5 bases lay outside the gene matches.

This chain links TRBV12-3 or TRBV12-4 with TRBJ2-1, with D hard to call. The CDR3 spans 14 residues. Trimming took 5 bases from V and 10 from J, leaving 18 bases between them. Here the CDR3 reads CASSPRMVAWEQFF. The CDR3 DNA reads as TGTGCCAGCAGTCCTAGGATGGTAGCATGGGAGCAGTTCTTC.

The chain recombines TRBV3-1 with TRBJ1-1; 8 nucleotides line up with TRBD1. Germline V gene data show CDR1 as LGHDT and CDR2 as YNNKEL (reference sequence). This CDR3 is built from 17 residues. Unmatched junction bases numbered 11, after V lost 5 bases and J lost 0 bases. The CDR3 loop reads CASSARGREVMNTEAFF. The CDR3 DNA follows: TGTGCCAGCAGCGCCAGGGGGCGAGAAGTCATGAACACTGAAGCTTTCTTT.

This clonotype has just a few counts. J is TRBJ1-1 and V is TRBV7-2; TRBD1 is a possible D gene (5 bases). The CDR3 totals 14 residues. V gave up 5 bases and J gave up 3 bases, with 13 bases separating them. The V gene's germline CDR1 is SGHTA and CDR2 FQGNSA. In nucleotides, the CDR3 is TGTGCCAGCAGCCAGGGCAGGGATTACACTGAAGCTTTCTTT. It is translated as CASSQGRDYTEAFF.

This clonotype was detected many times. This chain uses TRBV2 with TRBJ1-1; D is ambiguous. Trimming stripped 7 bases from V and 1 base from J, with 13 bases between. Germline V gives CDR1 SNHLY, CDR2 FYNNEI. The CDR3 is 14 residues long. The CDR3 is CASIPPTTNTEAFF. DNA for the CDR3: TGTGCCAGCATCCCGCCAACTACGAACACTGAAGCTTTCTTT.

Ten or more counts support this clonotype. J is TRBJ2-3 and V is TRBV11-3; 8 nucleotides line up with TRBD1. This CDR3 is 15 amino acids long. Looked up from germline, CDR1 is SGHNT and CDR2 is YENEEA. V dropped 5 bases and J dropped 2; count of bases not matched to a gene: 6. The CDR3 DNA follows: TGTGCCAGCAGCCAAGGACAGGGTTTCACAGATACGCAGTATTTT. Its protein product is CASSQGQGFTDTQYF.

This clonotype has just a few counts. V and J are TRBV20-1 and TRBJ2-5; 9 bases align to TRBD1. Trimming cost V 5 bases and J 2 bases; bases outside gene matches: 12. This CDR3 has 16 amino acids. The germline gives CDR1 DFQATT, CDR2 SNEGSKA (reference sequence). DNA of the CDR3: TGCAGTGCTGTCCCGCCCCGGACAGGGGTACAAGAGACCCAGTACTTC. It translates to CSAVPPRTGVQETQYF.